The 22 T cell receptor beta chains reported below all come from one sample, sequenced in a study of cytomegalovirus exposure and HLA in healthy donors. PCR employed 60 Vbeta and 13 Jbeta primers. Sequenced by immunoSEQ multiplex PCR; TCRdb stores in-frame clones only, minus some. Here the sample spans tens of thousands of clones, roughly 78% being singletons. The sample taken for sequencing was PBMCs. These receptors all come from a woman in her thirties or forties in good health and CMV-seropositive.

This chain uses TRBV6-1 with TRBJ1-2, with D possibly TRBD1 on 5 matching bases. Germline V gene data show CDR1 as MNHNS and CDR2 as SASEGT. The CDR3 has 11 residues. Trimming shortened V by 7 bases and J by 10 bases, and 13 bases separated the two germline ends. CDR3 region: CASTRQSNYTF. CDR3 bases: TGTGCCAGCACTCGACAGAGTAACTACACCTTC.

The V call is TRBV7-6, the J call TRBJ1-1, with a tentative D call TRBD1 (5 bases). Germline V lookup: CDR1 SGHVS, CDR2 FNYEAQ. The CDR3 runs to 16 residues. Trimming removed 5 bases from V and 1 base from J, with 17 bases in between. The CDR3 nucleotides read TGTGCCAGCAGCCCCTATCCTCGGGGGACGAACACTGAAGCTTTCTTT. Translation: CASSPYPRGTNTEAFF. Supplemented by reference TRBV7-6 and TRBJ1-1, the full variable domain reads GAGVSQSPRYKVTKRGQDVALRCDPISGHVSLYWYRQALGQGPEFLTYFNYEAQQDKSGLPNDRFSAERPEGSISTLTIQRTEQRDSAMYRCASSPYPRGTNTEAFFGQGTRLTVV.

V usage is TRBV5-6 and J usage is TRBJ1-2; D unclear. The CDR3 extends over 15 amino acids. Germline values: CDR1 SGHDT, CDR2 YYEEEE. Trimming removed 0 bases from V and 9 bases from J, with 18 bases in between. As DNA, the CDR3 is TGTGCCAGCAGCTTGGGGGCGCTACAACCAGAATGCTACACCTTC. Its translation: CASSLGALQPECYTF.

This chain uses TRBV7-6 with TRBJ2-5; TRBD1 agrees at 10 bases. Matching the DNA end better, TRBJ2-7 makes the J call doubtful. The CDR3 extends over 15 amino acids. Looked up from germline, CDR1 is SGHVS and CDR2 is FNYEAQ. The CDR3 DNA is TGTGCCAGCAGCTTAGCCGGGACAGGGGACTACGAGCAGTACTTC. It is translated as CASSLAGTGDYEQYF.

This chain links TRBV18 with TRBJ2-1, with D perhaps matching TRBD2 (6 bases). Looked up from germline, CDR1 is KGHSH and CDR2 is LQKENI. V was cut by 2 bases and J by 6 bases, with 14 bases left in between. The CDR3 is 15 amino acids. This CDR3 reads CASSPISLAVNEQFF. The CDR3 DNA reads as TGTGCCAGCTCACCAATATCATTAGCGGTCAATGAGCAGTTCTTC.

This clone has a single count. Here the CDR3 reads CASSVGRHSGYTF. In nucleotides, the CDR3 is TGTGCCAGCAGCGTCGGGAGACACAGCGGCTACACCTTC. J is TRBJ1-2 and V is TRBV6-5; no definite D call. Between the trimmed V and J ends, which lost 6 bases and 8 bases, there was a span of 16 bases. Germline-derived CDR1 and CDR2 are MNHEY and SVGAGI. The CDR3 contains 13 residues.

The V call is TRBV5-1, the J call TRBJ2-3, with D possibly being TRBD2 (6 bases). From germline, CDR1 is SGHRS and CDR2 YFSETQ. The CDR3 length is 15 residues. V dropped 2 bases and J dropped 6 bases, with 16 bases sitting between them. CDR3 nucleotides: TGCGCCAGCAGCTTAAGCCGCGGAGGGGAGGATACGCAGTATTTT. Its translation is CASSLSRGGEDTQYF.

In regard to this clone: Relative to the germline gene, one junction end is altered; a read error may explain this. The V gene is TRBV7-9, the J gene TRBJ1-2; 7 bases are shared with TRBD1. Germline assignment: CDR1 SEHNR and CDR2 FQNEAQ (reference sequence). CDR3 size: 13 residues. CDR3 region: CSSSPDRAYGYTF. CDR3 nucleotide sequence: TGTTCCAGCAGCCCAGACAGGGCCTATGGCTACACCTTC.

The chain employs TRBV14 and TRBJ2-2; weak D call: TRBD2 (5 bases). This CDR3 is 16 amino acids long. V was trimmed by 1 base and J by 1 base, leaving 10 bases between them. Germline values: CDR1 SGHDN, CDR2 FVKESK. The CDR3: CASSQGGFWNTGELFF. The CDR3 nucleotides read TGTGCCAGCAGCCAAGGAGGGTTCTGGAACACCGGGGAGCTGTTTTTT.

The V gene is TRBV4-2, the J gene TRBJ2-1; no clear D. V was pared by 1 base and J by 7 bases, with 11 bases between. Germline-derived CDR1 and CDR2 are LGHNA and YNFKEQ. The CDR3 runs to 14 residues. For the CDR3, the DNA is TGTGCCAGCAGCCAAGTAAGATCTCGGAATGAGCAGTTCTTC. Translating it yields CASSQVRSRNEQFF.

The chain has TRBV10-3 and TRBJ2-2, with TRBD2 matching 10 bases. This CDR3 is 16 amino acids long. Germline values: CDR1 ENHRY, CDR2 SYGVKD. The trim removed 2 bases at V and 1 base at J, leaving 1 base unmatched. The CDR3 coding sequence is TGTGCCATCAGTGAGATAGCGGGAGGGAACACCGGGGAGCTGTTTTTT. Amino acids: CAISEIAGGNTGELFF.

This clone has more than one count but fewer than ten. The rearrangement joins TRBV4-1 to TRBJ2-2; 7 bases fit TRBD1. This CDR3 contains 15 residues. The junction had 7 bases not matched to a gene; V was cut back by 2 bases and J by 7 bases. Germline V CDR1 and CDR2: MGHRA, YSYEKL. The CDR3 DNA follows: TGCGCCAGCAGCCAAACCGACAGGGTCTTCGGGGAGCTGTTTTTT. Protein sequence: CASSQTDRVFGELFF.

The V call is TRBV30, the J call TRBJ2-7; D is uncertain. In germline, CDR1 is GTSNPN, CDR2 SVGIG (reference sequence). There are 13 residues in the CDR3. The germline V and J ends were trimmed by 1 base and 6 bases, with 13 bases remaining between them. In DNA, the CDR3 is TGTGCCTGGAGTGGGTTGGTCGATAGCGAGCAGTACTTC. Residues: CAWSGLVDSEQYF.

The J gene is TRBJ2-3, the V gene TRBV5-4; the D is unclear. Trimming removed 6 bases at V and 2 bases at J, with 13 bases between. The CDR3 has 14 amino acids. Per germline, CDR1 SGHNT and CDR2 YYREEE (reference sequence). CDR3 bases: TGTGCCAGCAACCTGTATTTACTCACAGATACGCAGTATTTT. Its translation: CASNLYLLTDTQYF.

This chain connects TRBV7-3 to TRBJ1-1, with D possibly TRBD1 on 5 matching bases. The germline gives CDR1 SGHTA, CDR2 FQGTGA. The CDR3 loop spans 14 amino acids. V dropped 3 bases and J dropped 5 bases, with 13 bases sitting between them. The CDR3 loop reads CASSLSHGGTEAFF. The CDR3 region has the DNA TGTGCCAGCAGCTTGAGTCATGGGGGGACTGAAGCTTTCTTT.

The rearrangement uses TRBV4-2 and TRBJ2-5, with TRBD2 identical over 15 bases. Near its end, the DNA agrees better with TRBJ2-7, so the J call may be wrong. CDR1 is LGHNA and CDR2 is YNFKEQ in the germline V gene. The CDR3 is 17 residues long. Here the CDR3 reads CASSPGLAGGTTYEQYF. The CDR3 coding sequence is TGTGCCAGCAGCCCGGGACTAGCGGGAGGTACTACCTACGAGCAGTACTTC.

The V gene is TRBV13, the J gene TRBJ2-1; tentative D call: TRBD1 (6 bases). The germline gives CDR1 PRHDT, CDR2 FYEKMQ (reference sequence). The CDR3 is made up of 16 amino acids. V was pared by 4 bases and J by 0 bases, with 13 bases between. The CDR3 loop is CASSYRRTASYNEQFF. The CDR3 bases are TGTGCCAGCAGCTACCGCCGGACAGCCTCCTACAATGAGCAGTTCTTC.

The chain couples TRBV7-9 to TRBJ2-6; TRBD1 agrees at 7 bases. Losses at the gene ends were 5 bases for V and 0 bases for J; bases not matched to a gene: 10. CDR3 length: 18 residues. Germline values: CDR1 SEHNR, CDR2 FQNEAQ (reference sequence). In nucleotides, the CDR3 is TGTGCCAGCAGCCTCCGGGACAGCTTCGTCTCTGGGGCCAACGTCCTGACTTTC. Its protein product is CASSLRDSFVSGANVLTF.

The CDR3 DNA reads as TGTGCCAGCAGTGGACTAGCGGGAGGCCCCTACGAGCAGTACTTC. Protein product: CASSGLAGGPYEQYF. The chain has TRBV27 and TRBJ2-5; 14 bases line up with TRBD2. The DNA end lines up better with TRBJ2-7; the J call may be wrong. The CDR3 loop spans 15 amino acids. The germline CDR1 and CDR2 sequences are MNHEY and SMNVEV (reference sequence).

This clone has a handful of counts. V gene TRBV7-9 combines with J gene TRBJ1-4; 7 nucleotides line up with TRBD1. The CDR3 contains 15 residues. In germline, CDR1 is SEHNR, CDR2 FQNEAQ (reference sequence). V lost 6 bases and J lost 7; bases outside the gene matches: 11. CDR3 nucleotide sequence: TGTGCCAGCAGTAAAGGACAGGAGAAGACTGAAAAACTGTTTTTT. Translating gives CASSKGQEKTEKLFF.

This chain links TRBV19 with TRBJ1-5; 7 bases match TRBD1. The CDR3 is 14 amino acids. The trim removed 6 bases at V and 3 bases at J, leaving 5 bases unmatched. CDR1 and CDR2 (germline): LNHDA, SQIVND (reference sequence). CDR3: CASRMTGNNQPQHF. For the CDR3, the DNA is TGTGCCAGTAGGATGACAGGGAACAATCAGCCCCAGCATTTT.

V is TRBV4-3 and J is TRBJ2-7, with 7 bases matching TRBD1. In germline, CDR1 is LGHNA, CDR2 YSLEER. The V and J ends lost 3 bases and 0 bases, in that order; junction bases with no gene match: 5. There are 15 residues in the CDR3. CDR3 in amino acids: CASSQGRDSSYEQYF. The DNA for the CDR3 is TGCGCCAGCAGCCAGGGCCGGGACAGCTCCTACGAGCAGTACTTC.